This T cell receptor beta chain was sequenced during a study of post-analysis software for immune sequencing data (dated by TCRdb to the mid-2010s). Study-wide context: Recorded disease courses included relapsing-remitting, secondary progressive and progressive-relapsing multiple sclerosis, with some patients lacking subtype annotation. The patient repertoires were set against 11 previously published healthy control repertoires from donors whose ages ranged from about 6 to 27 years. A subset of samples was prepared in parallel using single-end sample barcoding, then pooled and co-amplified after Illumina adapter ligation. On the study overall, not on this receptor specifically: Significantly lower normalized Chao1 diversity was found in multiple sclerosis patients than in controls, suggesting substantial peripheral T-cell clonal expansion. Direct clustering with F measure revealed strong co-clustering of samples prepared in the same batch, which led to a batch-effect correction. The multiple sclerosis patient group was slightly younger than the control group. Roughly 5 TRBV segments, including TRBV5-6, TRBV5-1 and TRBV20-1, were significantly more frequent in patients than controls.

To demonstrate the VDJtools post-analysis software, the study profiled TCR beta repertoires from the peripheral blood of about a dozen young patients with multiple sclerosis. The patients with multiple sclerosis were children and adolescents between roughly 6 and 15 years of age. The protocol used for the library was PCR. Instrument on record: Illumina HiSeq 2500. To reduce PCR and sequencing biases, unique molecular identifiers were built into the TCR beta cDNA libraries. Every 1 to 10 million input T cells yielded approximately 500,000 cDNA molecules, meaning each molecule approximated one T cell. The same protocol used for the earlier healthy control dataset was applied to prepare and sequence the patient libraries. Within a given batch, samples were prepared together, multiplexed and sequenced on the same HiSeq lane. The study's own analysis went as follows. Raw barcoded reads were processed with MIGEC, discarding single-read molecular identifier groups before consensus assembly and CDR3 extraction. Clonotype tables were post-analysed with VDJtools, normalizing diversity by down-sampling all datasets to the smallest sample size. In repertoire overlap clustering, CDR3 amino acid sequences, but not nucleotide sequences, were matched to correct batch-related cross-sample contamination. TCRdb ran its own pipeline on the public reads, namely fastp trimming at Q25 and MiXCR clone calling, and kept in-frame beta chains. Each record represents a unique CDR3 protein, reported with the most common genes and DNA among its rows. Here the V and J calls rest on TCRdb's processing, not on the authors' analysis. This sample has 650,000 to 850,000 distinct CDR3 sequences in its table, and 40% to 55% of those were observed once. The ten largest account for roughly 5.2% of the sample.

V lost 8 bases and J lost 0 bases; the stretch between them is 10 bases long. The CDR3 runs 13 residues from the cysteine to the phenylalanine. Solely the CDR3 DNA is kept, with 39 bases framed from the first base. For CDR1 and CDR2, the germline V gene lists ENHRY and SYGVKD. In this sample, this clonotype turned up a few times. Its antigen is not yet known. Base qualities are not provided; no much larger clone lies one nucleotide away. The chain is encoded by TRBV10-3 joined to TRBJ1-2; the D region possibly corresponds to TRBD1 (5 bases align). The sample consisted of blood. This clonotype was sampled from a girl between 5 and 17 years old with multiple sclerosis. The sequenced DNA: TGTGCCATCGGGGACCGCCCTAACTATGGCTACACCTTC. Its amino acids are CAIGDRPNYGYTF.